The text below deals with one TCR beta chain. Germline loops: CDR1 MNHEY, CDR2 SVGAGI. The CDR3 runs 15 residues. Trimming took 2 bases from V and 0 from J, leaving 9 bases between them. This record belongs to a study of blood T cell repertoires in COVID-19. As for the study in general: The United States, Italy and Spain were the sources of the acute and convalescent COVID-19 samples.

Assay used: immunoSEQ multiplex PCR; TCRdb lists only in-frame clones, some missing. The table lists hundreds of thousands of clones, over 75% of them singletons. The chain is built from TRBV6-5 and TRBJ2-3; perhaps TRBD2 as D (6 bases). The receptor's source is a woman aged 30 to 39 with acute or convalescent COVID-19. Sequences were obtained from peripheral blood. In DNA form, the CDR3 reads TGTGCCAGCAGTTACCTAGCGTCTAGCACAGATACGCAGTATTTT. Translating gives CASSYLASSTDTQYF.